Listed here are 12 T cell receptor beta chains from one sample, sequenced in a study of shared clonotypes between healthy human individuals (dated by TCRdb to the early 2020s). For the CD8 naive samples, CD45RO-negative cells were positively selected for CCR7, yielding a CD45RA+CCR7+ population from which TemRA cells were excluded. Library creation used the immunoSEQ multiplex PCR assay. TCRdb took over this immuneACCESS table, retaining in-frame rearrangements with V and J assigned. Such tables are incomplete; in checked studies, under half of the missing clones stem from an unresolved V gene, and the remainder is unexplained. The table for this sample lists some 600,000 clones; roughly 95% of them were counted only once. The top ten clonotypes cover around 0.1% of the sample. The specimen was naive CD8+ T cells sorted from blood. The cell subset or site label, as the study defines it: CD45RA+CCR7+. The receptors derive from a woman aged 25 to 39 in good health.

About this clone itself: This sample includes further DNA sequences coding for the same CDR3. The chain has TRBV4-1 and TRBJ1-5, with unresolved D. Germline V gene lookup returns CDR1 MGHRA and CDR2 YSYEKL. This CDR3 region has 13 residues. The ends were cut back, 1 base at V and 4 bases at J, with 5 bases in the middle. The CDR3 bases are TGCGCCAGCAGCCAAGGTCCAAATCAGCCCCAGCATTTT. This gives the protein CASSQGPNQPQHF.

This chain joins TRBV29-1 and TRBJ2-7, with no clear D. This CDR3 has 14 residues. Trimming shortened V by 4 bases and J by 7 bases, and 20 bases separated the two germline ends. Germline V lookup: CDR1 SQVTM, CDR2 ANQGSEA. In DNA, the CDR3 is TGCAGCGTTGTCCCTGGGGATGGCACGGTAGAGCAGTACTTC. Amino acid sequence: CSVVPGDGTVEQYF.

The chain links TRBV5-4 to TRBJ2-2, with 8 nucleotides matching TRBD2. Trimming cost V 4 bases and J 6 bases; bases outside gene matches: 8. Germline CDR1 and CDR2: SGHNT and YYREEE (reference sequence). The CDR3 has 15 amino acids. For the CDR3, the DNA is TGTGCCAGCAGCGACTCGTTAGCGGGACCCGGGGAGCTGTTTTTT. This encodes CASSDSLAGPGELFF. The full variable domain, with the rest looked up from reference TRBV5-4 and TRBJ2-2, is ETGVTQSPTHLIKTRGQQVTLRCSSQSGHNTVSWYQQALGQGPQFIFQYYREEENGRGNFPPRFSGLQFPNYSSELNVNALELDDSALYLCASSDSLAGPGELFFGEGSRLTVL.

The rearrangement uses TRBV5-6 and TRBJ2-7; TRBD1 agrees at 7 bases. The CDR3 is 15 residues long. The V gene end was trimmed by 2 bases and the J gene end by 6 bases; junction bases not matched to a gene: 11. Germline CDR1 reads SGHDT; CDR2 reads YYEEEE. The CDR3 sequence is CASSFRDRYPVEQYF. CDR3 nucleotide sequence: TGTGCCAGCAGCTTCCGGGACAGATATCCTGTCGAGCAGTACTTC. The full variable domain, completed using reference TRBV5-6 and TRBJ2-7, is DAGVTQSPTHLIKTRGQQVTLRCSPKSGHDTVSWYQQALGQGPQFIFQYYEEEERQRGNFPDRFSGHQFPNYSSELNVNALLLGDSALYLCASSFRDRYPVEQYFGPGTRLTVT.

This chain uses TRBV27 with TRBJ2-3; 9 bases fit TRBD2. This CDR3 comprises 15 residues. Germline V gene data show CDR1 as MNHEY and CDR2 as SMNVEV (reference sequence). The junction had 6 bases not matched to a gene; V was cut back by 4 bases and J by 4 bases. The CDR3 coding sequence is TGTGCCAGCAGTTCTCCGGGACTAGCAGCAGATACGCAGTATTTT. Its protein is CASSSPGLAADTQYF.

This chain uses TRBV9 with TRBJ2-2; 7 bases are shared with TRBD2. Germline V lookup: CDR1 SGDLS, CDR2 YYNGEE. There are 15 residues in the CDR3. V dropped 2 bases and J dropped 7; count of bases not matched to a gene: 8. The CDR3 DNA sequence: TGTGCCAGCAGCGTTGGCGGGAGTATCAGCGGGGAGCTGTTTTTT. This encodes CASSVGGSISGELFF.

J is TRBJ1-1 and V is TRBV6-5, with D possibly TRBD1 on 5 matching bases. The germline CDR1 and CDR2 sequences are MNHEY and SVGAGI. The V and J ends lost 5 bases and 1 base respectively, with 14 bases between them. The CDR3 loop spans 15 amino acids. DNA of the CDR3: TGTGCCAGCAGTACGCTAGGGGCGGCGAACACTGAAGCTTTCTTT. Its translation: CASSTLGAANTEAFF.

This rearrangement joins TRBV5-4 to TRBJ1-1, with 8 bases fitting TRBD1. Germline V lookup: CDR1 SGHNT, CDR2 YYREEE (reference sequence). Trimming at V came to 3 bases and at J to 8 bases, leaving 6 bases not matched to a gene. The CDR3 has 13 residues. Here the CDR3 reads CASSSGGASEAFF. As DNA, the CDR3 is TGTGCCAGCAGCTCAGGGGGCGCGTCCGAAGCTTTCTTT.

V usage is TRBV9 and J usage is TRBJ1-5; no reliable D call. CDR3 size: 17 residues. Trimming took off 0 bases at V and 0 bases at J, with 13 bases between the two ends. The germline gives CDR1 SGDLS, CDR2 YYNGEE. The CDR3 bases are TGTGCCAGCAGCGTAGGGTCGGCGGATTCTAGCAATCAGCCCCAGCATTTT. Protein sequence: CASSVGSADSSNQPQHF.

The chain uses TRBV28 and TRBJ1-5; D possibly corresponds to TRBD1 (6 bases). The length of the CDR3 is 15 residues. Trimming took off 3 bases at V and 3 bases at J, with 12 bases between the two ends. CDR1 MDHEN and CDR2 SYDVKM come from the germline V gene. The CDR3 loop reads CASSLFRDTNQPQHF. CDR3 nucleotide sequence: TGTGCCAGCAGTTTGTTCCGGGACACCAATCAGCCCCAGCATTTT.

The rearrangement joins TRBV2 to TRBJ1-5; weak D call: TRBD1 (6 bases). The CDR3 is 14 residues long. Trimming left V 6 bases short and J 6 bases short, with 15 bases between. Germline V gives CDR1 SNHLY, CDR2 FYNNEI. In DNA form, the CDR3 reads TGTGCCAGCAGCGGCAGGGGAGGAAGTCAGCCCCAGCATTTT. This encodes CASSGRGGSQPQHF.

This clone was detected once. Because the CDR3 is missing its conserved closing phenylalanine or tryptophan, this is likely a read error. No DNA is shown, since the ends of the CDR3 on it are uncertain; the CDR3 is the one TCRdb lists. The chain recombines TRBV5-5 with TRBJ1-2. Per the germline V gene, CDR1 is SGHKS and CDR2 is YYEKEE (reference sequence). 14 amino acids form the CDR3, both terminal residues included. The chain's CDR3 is CASNETVSRKTYGY.